This TCR beta chain was observed in a study of blood T cell repertoires in COVID-19. Overall study: Acute-phase and convalescent COVID-19 samples originated in the United States, Italy and Spain. The cDNA or gDNA used as material had been derived from T cells, B-cell-depleted T cells, or PBMCs.

In the authors' methods: Estimated nucleated cell counts came from reference gene primer amplification. Repertoires were generated with immunoSEQ multiplex PCR, while TCRdb's copy carries only in-frame clones and drops some. That table gives V, J and clone size, and the DNA gave D and trimming. Of nearly 110,000 clones listed, 84% are singletons. The CDR3 runs 14 residues. With 5 bases clipped from V and 15 bases from J, the junction kept 14 bases outside the gene matches. Germline CDR1 reads KGHDR; CDR2 reads SFDVKD. The sequenced sample was peripheral blood. This chain links TRBV24-1 with TRBJ2-1; 8 nucleotides agree with TRBD2. This TCR came from a human donor in a cohort sampled during active COVID-19. The CDR3 reads CATSGGGLAGAAFF. The CDR3 coding sequence is TGTGCCACCAGTGGCGGTGGGCTAGCGGGCGCAGCGTTCTTC.